Listed below are T cell receptor beta chains from one sample, sequenced in a study of regulatory T cells in long-lasting Graves disease. TCRdb passed the multiplex PCR reads through MiXCR, listing each CDR3 protein once. The sample includes 430,000 or so distinct CDR3 sequences, around a fifth of them seen just once. This specimen was peripheral blood mononuclear cells (PBMCs), taken when the disease was refractory, from a patient treated with antithyroid drugs. The receptor source for this set is a female donor with Graves disease. Each CDR3 is given with its conserved first and last residue. The D gene is left open where the match is weak. Size values are once, few and many counts, or a class for expanded clones, and some rows have none.

>TRBV10-3|many|-|TRBJ1-1
TGTGCCATCAGCCCCAGGGCGGACACTGAAGCTTTCTTT
CAISPRADTEAFF
>TRBV5-4|-|TRBD1|TRBJ2-6
TGTGCCAGCAGCTCACCGGGACAGGGGATCTCTGGGGCCAACGTCCTGACTTTC
CASSSPGQGISGANVLTF
>TRBV3-1|-|-|TRBJ2-5
TGTGCCAGCAGCCTGGATCATGGGGGGCGAGAGACCCAGTACTTC
CASSLDHGGRETQYF
>TRBV5-8|-|TRBD2|TRBJ2-5
TGTGCCAGCAGCGCGCGGACTAGTATAGAGACCCAGTACTTC
CASSARTSIETQYF
>TRBV9|few|-|TRBJ1-4
TGTGCCAGCAGCAAACGACAGGAAGATGAAAAACTGTTTTTT
CASSKRQEDEKLFF
>TRBV12-3/TRBV12-4|many|-|TRBJ2-2
TGTGCCAGCAGTGATCCAAACACCGGGGAGCTGTTTTTT
CASSDPNTGELFF
>TRBV9|-|-|TRBJ1-1
TGTGCCAGCAGCCCCAACGGGGAGAACACTGAAGCTTTCTTT
CASSPNGENTEAFF
>TRBV18|few|TRBD2|TRBJ2-1
TGTGCCAGCTCACCACGAACTAGCGGGACCAGCTCCTACAATGAGCAGTTCTTC
CASSPRTSGTSSYNEQFF
>TRBV7-2|many|TRBD2|TRBJ2-7
TGTGCCAGCAGCTTAGAGGGACTAGCGGGAACCTACGAGCAGTACTTC
CASSLEGLAGTYEQYF
>TRBV28|many|-|TRBJ2-7
TGTGCCAGCTTGGGGGAAACGAGCTCCTACGAGCAGTACTTC
CASLGETSSYEQYF
>TRBV29-1|few|-|TRBJ1-5
TGCAGCGTTGGAATAGACGGCAATCAGCCCCAGCATTTT
CSVGIDGNQPQHF
>TRBV19|many|-|TRBJ1-5
TGTGCCAGTAGTTACATAGAGTCGGCGATAGGCAATCAGCCCCAGCATTTT
CASSYIESAIGNQPQHF
>TRBV3-1|-|TRBD2|TRBJ2-5
TGTGCCAGCAGCCAAGATATAAGTGGCGGGAGTTTACAGACCCAGTACTTC
CASSQDISGGSLQTQYF
>TRBV5-1|few|TRBD1|TRBJ2-4
TGCGCCAGCAGACCTGACAGGGTTCAAAACATTCAGTACTTC
CASRPDRVQNIQYF
>TRBV5-5|many|-|TRBJ2-5
TGTGCCAGCAGCCGCGGAAACGACTGGGCGGGGTCCGAGACCCAGTACTTC
CASSRGNDWAGSETQYF
>TRBV20-1|-|TRBD1|TRBJ1-1
TGCAGTGCCCCGGGACAGGTGGCCGACGAGGCTTTCTTT
CSAPGQVADEAFF
>TRBV2|many|-|TRBJ2-3
TGTGCCAGCAGTGAAGGGGGACCGGCGGGCACAGATACGCAGTATTTT
CASSEGGPAGTDTQYF
>TRBV28|many|-|TRBJ2-7
TGTGCCAGCAGTTTAGGGCTGGCCAGCTCCTACGAGCAGTACTTC
CASSLGLASSYEQYF
>TRBV11-2|many|-|TRBJ1-5
TGTGCCAGCAGCCAGGGAACAGGCCAGCCCCAGCATTTT
CASSQGTGQPQHF
>TRBV6-1|-|-|TRBJ2-3
TGTGCCAGCAGTGGAGGGCCGGACCACGCAGATACGCAGTATTTT
CASSGGPDHADTQYF
>TRBV20-1|-|-|TRBJ1-2
TGCAGTGCTAGACAGAAAGTCTATGGCTACACCTTC
CSARQKVYGYTF
>TRBV5-4|-|-|TRBJ2-1
TGTGCCAGCAGCCAGACAGGGAGGAAAAGGAATGAGCAGTTCTTC
CASSQTGRKRNEQFF
>TRBV5-1|few|TRBD2|TRBJ2-1
TGCGCCAGCAGCACATATAGCGGGAGCTCCTACAATGAGCAGTTCTTC
CASSTYSGSSYNEQFF
>TRBV28|many|-|TRBJ1-4
TGTGCCAGCACCCTTAATGAAAAACTGTTTTTT
CASTLNEKLFF
>TRBV29-1|few|TRBD2|TRBJ2-7
TGCAGCGTCAGGACTAGCGGGAGCCGGCACGACGAGCAGTACTTC
CSVRTSGSRHDEQYF
>TRBV20-1|many|TRBD1|TRBJ1-4
TGCAGTGCTAAGACAGGGGGAGGGTTTAGTGAAAAACTGTTTTTT
CSAKTGGGFSEKLFF
>TRBV24-1|-|-|TRBJ2-7
TGTGCCACCAGTGATTGGGCCGGCGAGCAGTACTTC
CATSDWAGEQYF
>TRBV28|-|TRBD1|TRBJ2-5
TGTGCCAGCAGTCTCTCGGGGACAGGCGGGGAGACCCAGTACTTC
CASSLSGTGGETQYF
>TRBV12-3/TRBV12-4|few|-|TRBJ2-2
TGTGCCAGCAGTTGGCAAGAGAACACCGGGGAGCTGTTTTTT
CASSWQENTGELFF
>TRBV6-1|-|-|TRBJ2-2
TGTGCCAGCTTATTGCGGTCGAACACCGGGGAGCTGTTTTTT
CASLLRSNTGELFF
>TRBV27|-|-|TRBJ2-7
TGTGCCAGCAGTTTCGCCACGGGGTCCTACGAGCAGTACTTC
CASSFATGSYEQYF
>TRBV14|many|TRBD1|TRBJ1-6
TGTGCCAGCAGCCAGACAGGGCATTGGGGCACCCTCCACTTT
CASSQTGHWGTLHF
>TRBV28|many|TRBD2|TRBJ2-5
TGTGCCAGCAGTCCTCACCATTATAAAACTAGCGGGAGGAATGAGACCCAGTACTTC
CASSPHHYKTSGRNETQYF
>TRBV19|once|-|TRBJ2-7
TGTGCCAGTAGTCCACTCACGGGTTATTCCTACGAGCAGTACTTC
CASSPLTGYSYEQYF
>TRBV10-3|many|-|TRBJ2-7
TGTGCCATCAGGGCAGGGGAGAGCTCCTACGAGCAGTACTTC
CAIRAGESSYEQYF
>TRBV5-6|many|-|TRBJ1-3
TGTGCCAGCAGTTCTATCTCTGGAAACACCATATATTTT
CASSSISGNTIYF
>TRBV28|many|-|TRBJ2-5
TGTGCCAGCAGTTTAGACGGGATAGAGACCCAGTACTTC
CASSLDGIETQYF
>TRBV7-9|few|TRBD1|TRBJ2-5
TGTGCCAGCAGCTTATCAACAGGGGTGGAGACCCAGTACTTC
CASSLSTGVETQYF
>TRBV27|many|-|TRBJ1-1
TGTGCCAGCAGTTCACAGGTGCTGAACACTGAAGCTTTCTTT
CASSSQVLNTEAFF
>TRBV20-1|many|-|TRBJ1-1
TGCAGTGCTAGAGGTGGCAGGATGAACACTGAAGCTTTCTTT
CSARGGRMNTEAFF
>TRBV7-9|-|-|TRBJ2-7
TGTGCCAGCAGCCCAGTCGACAAGGTCGAGCAGTACTTC
CASSPVDKVEQYF
>TRBV6-2/TRBV6-3|-|TRBD2|TRBJ2-1
TGTGCCAGCTTAATGGGAGGGTACAATGAGCAGTTCTTC
CASLMGGYNEQFF
>TRBV20-1|-|TRBD1|TRBJ2-7
TGCAGTGCGAGCCACAGGGGGTACCACTACGAGCAGTACTTC
CSASHRGYHYEQYF
>TRBV19|few|TRBD1|TRBJ1-5
TGTGCCGGTAGTCCCCGCGACAGGGGTAATCAGCCCCAGCATTTT
CAGSPRDRGNQPQHF
>TRBV20-1|-|TRBD2|TRBJ2-7
TGCAGTGCTAGAGATACGGTAGCGGGAGGGTACGAGCAGTACTTC
CSARDTVAGGYEQYF
>TRBV5-1|many|-|TRBJ2-7
TGCGCCAGCAGCCCCGACAGGTTCGACTACGAGCAGTACTTC
CASSPDRFDYEQYF
>TRBV28|many|TRBD1|TRBJ2-5
TGTGCCAGCAGTCCGTACAGGGGGGAGACCCAGTACTTC
CASSPYRGETQYF
>TRBV28|-|-|TRBJ1-2
TGTGCCAGCAGTCCTTGGACACGAGGGGACTATGCCTACACCTTC
CASSPWTRGDYAYTF
>TRBV6-5|many|-|TRBJ1-2
TGTGCCAGCAGTTACGGGGGTAGTCGTGGCTACACCTTC
CASSYGGSRGYTF
>TRBV18|-|-|TRBJ2-7
TGTGCCAGCTCACCAGGGGGAAACTACGAGCAGTACTTC
CASSPGGNYEQYF
>TRBV6-1|-|TRBD1|TRBJ2-5
TGTGCCAGCAGCAAAACCATAGGGGGCTTAGAGACCCAGTACTTC
CASSKTIGGLETQYF
>TRBV6-1|many|-|TRBJ2-6
TGTGCCAGCAGTGTTGGCTTTAGCTCTGGGGCCAACGTCCTGACTTTC
CASSVGFSSGANVLTF
>TRBV5-1|many|TRBD1|TRBJ2-7
TGTGCCAGCAGTTTGGACAGGAACTACGAGCAGTACTTC
CASSLDRNYEQYF
>TRBV10-2|-|-|TRBJ2-4
TGCGCCAGCAGTCCGGACAGTGCCCTTAAAAACATTCAGTACTTC
CASSPDSALKNIQYF
>TRBV6-5|few|TRBD2|TRBJ2-3
TGTGCCAGCAGTTACGCTACTAGCGGGAGTGCAGATACGCAGTATTTT
CASSYATSGSADTQYF